These 19 T cell receptor beta chains originate from one sample sequenced in a study of blood T cell repertoires in COVID-19. Repertoires were generated with immunoSEQ multiplex PCR, while TCRdb's copy carries only in-frame clones and drops some. The sample yields roughly 160,000 clones, roughly 88% seen once. Sequenced: peripheral blood. These receptors originate from a woman aged 55 to 70 with acute or convalescent COVID-19.

This rearrangement joins TRBV9 to TRBJ1-2, with D possibly TRBD1 on 6 matching bases. This CDR3 comprises 15 residues. With 4 bases removed from V and 0 bases from J, the gap between germline ends came to 13 bases. The germline gives CDR1 SGDLS, CDR2 YYNGEE. The CDR3 loop is CASSPAGVPNYGYTF. In DNA form, the CDR3 reads TGTGCCAGCAGCCCCGCAGGGGTGCCTAACTATGGCTACACCTTC.

In this sample, this clone turned up a few times. In nucleotides, the CDR3 is TGTGCCAGCAGCCAAGATCGGAGAAGGCAGCAGTACTTC. It encodes CASSQDRRRQQYF. The chain recombines TRBV3-1 (or the pseudogene TRBV3-2) with TRBJ2-7; no definite D call. V dropped 0 bases and J dropped 8 bases, with 11 bases sitting between them. Germline CDR1 reads LGHDT; CDR2 reads YNNKEL (reference sequence). There are 13 residues in the CDR3.

This chain uses TRBV11-2 with TRBJ1-3; D remains ambiguous. The V gene's germline CDR1 is SGHAT and CDR2 FQNNGV. The CDR3 spans 15 residues. Trimming cost V 8 bases and J 0 bases, with 14 bases left between them. The CDR3 bases are TGTGCCAGCGGCCTTGCAAGTTCCTCTGGAAACACCATATATTTT. The encoded protein is CASGLASSSGNTIYF.

The chain couples TRBV4-1 to TRBJ2-3; TRBD2 matches at 12 bases. Germline values: CDR1 MGHRA, CDR2 YSYEKL. Unmatched junction bases numbered 2, after V lost 4 bases and J lost 3 bases. The CDR3 has 15 residues. The CDR3 nucleotides read TGCGCCAGCAGCCTGACTAGCGGGGGTACAGATACGCAGTATTTT. It encodes CASSLTSGGTDTQYF.

This rearrangement joins TRBV7-3 to TRBJ2-7; D perhaps matches TRBD1 (7 bases). V lost 5 bases and J lost 0, with 14 bases in between. Germline-derived CDR1 and CDR2 are SGHTA and FQGTGA. The CDR3 totals 15 residues. The CDR3 bases are TGTGCCAGCAGCATAAGGGGGGACAGCTCCTACGAGCAGTACTTC. Translated: CASSIRGDSSYEQYF.

The chain links TRBV7-8 to TRBJ1-5; tentatively, D is TRBD1 (5 bases). In germline, CDR1 is SGHVS, CDR2 FQNEAQ. V lost 1 base and J 4 bases, leaving 14 bases between the germline ends. The CDR3 runs 16 residues. The CDR3 region has the DNA TGTGCCAGCAGCTTAGGTGCGGCAGGGAAGAATCAGCCCCAGCATTTT. Its protein product is CASSLGAAGKNQPQHF.

The CDR3 sequence: CASSSPGGITAYEQYF. The CDR3 bases are TGTGCCAGCAGTTCTCCGGGTGGCATAACCGCCTACGAGCAGTACTTC. The chain carries TRBV28 and TRBJ2-7; D unresolved. V gave up 4 bases and J gave up 2 bases, with 18 bases separating them. The germline V gene has CDR1 MDHEN and CDR2 SYDVKM. The CDR3 extends over 16 amino acids.

The chain uses TRBV5-4 and TRBJ2-5; 9 nucleotides line up with TRBD2. CDR1 SGHNT and CDR2 YYREEE come from the germline V gene (reference sequence). The junction had 3 bases not matched to a gene; V was cut back by 4 bases and J by 2 bases. This CDR3 is built from 14 residues. The CDR3 bases are TGTGCCAGCAGCCCGGGACTAGCACAAGAGACCCAGTACTTC. Its protein is CASSPGLAQETQYF.

The rearrangement links TRBV28 to TRBJ1-3; TRBD1 matches 8 bases. This CDR3 has 18 amino acids. Germline-derived CDR1 and CDR2 are MDHEN and SYDVKM. The trim removed 5 bases at V and 1 base at J, leaving 13 bases unmatched. In nucleotides, the CDR3 is TGTGCCAGCAGTGCCTGGACAGGGTTTGGAGTTTCTGGAAACACCATATATTTT. Protein: CASSAWTGFGVSGNTIYF.

This sequence joins TRBV5-6 and TRBJ1-2; D unclear. Germline CDR1 is SGHDT and CDR2 is YYEEEE. V was pared by 4 bases and J by 4 bases, with 17 bases between. The CDR3 totals 15 residues. CDR3 loop: CASSLGRARGYGYTF. The CDR3, as DNA: TGTGCCAGCAGCCTAGGACGGGCGCGGGGCTATGGCTACACCTTC. The full variable domain, completed using reference TRBV5-6 and TRBJ1-2, is DAGVTQSPTHLIKTRGQQVTLRCSPKSGHDTVSWYQQALGQGPQFIFQYYEEEERQRGNFPDRFSGHQFPNYSSELNVNALLLGDSALYLCASSLGRARGYGYTFGSGTRLTVV.

V is TRBV29-1 and J is TRBJ1-1, with TRBD1 as a possible D gene (6 bases). V was shortened by 6 bases and J by 0 bases, with 11 bases between the two germline ends. Germline V gives CDR1 SQVTM, CDR2 ANQGSEA. This CDR3 contains 13 residues. The DNA of the CDR3 is TGCAGCGTCACCAGGGGCATGAACACTGAAGCTTTCTTT. Encoded protein: CSVTRGMNTEAFF. The full variable domain, with the rest looked up from reference TRBV29-1 and TRBJ1-1, is SAVISQKPSRDICQRGTSLTIQCQVDSQVTMMFWYRQQPGQSLTLIATANQGSEATYESGFVIDKFPISRPNLTFSTLTVSNMSPEDSSIYLCSVTRGMNTEAFFGQGTRLTVV.

The rearrangement links TRBV14 to TRBJ1-6; D gene uncertain. Trimming cost V 2 bases and J 6 bases, with 5 bases left between them. Per germline, CDR1 SGHDN and CDR2 FVKESK. The CDR3 is 13 residues long. This CDR3 reads CASSQLGNSPLHF. As DNA, the CDR3 is TGTGCCAGCAGCCAACTCGGTAATTCACCCCTCCACTTT.

V gene TRBV7-2 combines with J gene TRBJ2-4; D uncertain. This CDR3 spans 15 amino acids. Germline lookup yields CDR1 SGHTA and CDR2 FQGNSA. The V end lost 4 bases, the J end lost 0 bases, and 10 bases lay between the germline ends. The CDR3 DNA reads TGTGCCAGCAGCTACCCTACTATAGCCAAAAACATTCAGTACTTC. Protein sequence: CASSYPTIAKNIQYF.

The chain combines TRBV28 with TRBJ1-6, with 7 bases identical to TRBD1. This CDR3 is 15 amino acids long. The V and J ends lost 3 bases and 7 bases, in that order; junction bases with no gene match: 6. Germline V CDR1 and CDR2: MDHEN, SYDVKM. The CDR3, as DNA: TGTGCCAGCAGTTTCTTACAGGGGAACAATTCACCCCTCCACTTT. Protein sequence: CASSFLQGNNSPLHF.

The V and J genes are TRBV7-8 and TRBJ2-6; maybe TRBD2 (6 bases). The CDR3 spans 16 residues. CDR1 is SGHVS and CDR2 is FQNEAQ in the germline V gene. The ends were cut back, 7 bases at V and 3 bases at J, with 16 bases in the middle. This CDR3 reads CASTPMGTDGANVLTF. CDR3 DNA sequence: TGTGCCAGCACCCCTATGGGGACTGATGGGGCCAACGTCCTGACTTTC.

This chain links TRBV18 with TRBJ1-3; perhaps TRBD1 as D (5 bases). The CDR3 runs 15 residues. Germline V gene lookup returns CDR1 KGHSH and CDR2 LQKENI. With 3 bases removed from V and 0 bases from J, the gap between germline ends came to 9 bases. CDR3 in DNA: TGTGCCAGCTCACCGGCGGACAACTCTGGAAACACCATATATTTT. Translating it yields CASSPADNSGNTIYF.

This clone was observed a few times. The J gene is TRBJ1-1, the V gene TRBV27, with TRBD1 identical over 7 bases. The CDR3 runs to 12 residues. CDR1 MNHEY and CDR2 SMNVEV come from the germline V gene (reference sequence). The V gene end was trimmed by 5 bases and the J gene end by 7 bases; junction bases not matched to a gene: 4. The CDR3 protein is CASSIYRGEAFF. CDR3 nucleotide sequence: TGTGCCAGCAGTATATACAGGGGTGAAGCTTTCTTT.

The chain has TRBV21-1 and TRBJ1-6; the table assigns TRBD1, which was not confirmed against the DNA. TRBV21-1 is listed as a pseudogene. The CDR3 contains 15 residues. The CDR3 coding sequence is TGTGCCAGCAGCAAGGTTAGGGGGTTGGGTTCACCCCTCCACTTT. Its protein product is CASSKVRGLGSPLHF.

This sequence joins TRBV24-1 and TRBJ2-2, with D possibly matching TRBD1 (6 bases). CDR1 KGHDR and CDR2 SFDVKD come from the germline V gene. Between the trimmed V and J ends, which lost 4 bases and 5 bases, there was a span of 19 bases. CDR3 length equals 17 residues. The CDR3, as DNA: TGTGCCACCAGTGAATCCCAACGGCAGGGGAAGACCGGGGAGCTGTTTTTT. Residues: CATSESQRQGKTGELFF.